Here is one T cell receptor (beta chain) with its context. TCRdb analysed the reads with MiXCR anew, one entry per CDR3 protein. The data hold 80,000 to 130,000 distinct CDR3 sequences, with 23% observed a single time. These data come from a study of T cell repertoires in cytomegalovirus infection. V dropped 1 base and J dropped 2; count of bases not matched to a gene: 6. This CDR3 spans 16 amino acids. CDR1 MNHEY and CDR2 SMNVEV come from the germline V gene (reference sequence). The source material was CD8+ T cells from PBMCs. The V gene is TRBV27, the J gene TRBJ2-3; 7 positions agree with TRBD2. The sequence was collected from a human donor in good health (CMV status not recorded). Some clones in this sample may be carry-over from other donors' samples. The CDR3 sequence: CASSLLAGVPTDTQYF. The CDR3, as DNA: TGTGCCAGCAGTTTATTGGCGGGGGTACCCACAGATACGCAGTATTTT.